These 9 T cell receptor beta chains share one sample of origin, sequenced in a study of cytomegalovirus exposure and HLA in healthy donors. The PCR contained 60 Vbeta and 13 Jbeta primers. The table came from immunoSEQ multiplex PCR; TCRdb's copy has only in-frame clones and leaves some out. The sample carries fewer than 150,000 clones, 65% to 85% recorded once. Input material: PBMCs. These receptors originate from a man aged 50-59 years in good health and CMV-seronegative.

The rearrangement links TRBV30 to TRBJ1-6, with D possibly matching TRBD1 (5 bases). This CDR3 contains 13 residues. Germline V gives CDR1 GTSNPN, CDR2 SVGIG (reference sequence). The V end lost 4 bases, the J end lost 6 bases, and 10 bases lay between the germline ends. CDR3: CAWTPDTNSPLHF. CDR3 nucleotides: TGTGCCTGGACTCCGGACACTAATTCACCCCTCCACTTT.

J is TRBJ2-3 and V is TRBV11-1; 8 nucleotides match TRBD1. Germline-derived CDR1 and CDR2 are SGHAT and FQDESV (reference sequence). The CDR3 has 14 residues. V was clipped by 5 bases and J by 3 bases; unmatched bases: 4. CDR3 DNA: TGTGCCAGCAGCGACCGACAGGGGACAGATACGCAGTATTTT. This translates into CASSDRQGTDTQYF. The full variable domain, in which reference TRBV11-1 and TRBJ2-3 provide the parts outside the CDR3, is EAEVAQSPRYKITEKSQAVAFWCDPISGHATLYWYRQILGQGPELLVQFQDESVVDDSQLPKDRFSAERLKGVDSTLKIQPAELGDSAMYLCASSDRQGTDTQYFGPGTRLTVL.

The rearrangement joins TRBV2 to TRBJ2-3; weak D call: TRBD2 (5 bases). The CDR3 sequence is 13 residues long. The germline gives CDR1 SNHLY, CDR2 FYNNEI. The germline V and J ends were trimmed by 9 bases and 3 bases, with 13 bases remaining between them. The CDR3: CASAGKWTDTQYF. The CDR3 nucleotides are TGTGCCAGTGCCGGGAAGTGGACAGATACGCAGTATTTT.

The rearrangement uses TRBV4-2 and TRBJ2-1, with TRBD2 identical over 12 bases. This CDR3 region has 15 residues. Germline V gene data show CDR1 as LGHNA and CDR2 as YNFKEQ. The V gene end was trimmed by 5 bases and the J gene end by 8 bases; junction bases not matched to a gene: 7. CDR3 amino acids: CASSIDGTSGHEQFF. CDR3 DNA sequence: TGTGCCAGCAGCATAGACGGGACTAGCGGGCATGAGCAGTTCTTC.

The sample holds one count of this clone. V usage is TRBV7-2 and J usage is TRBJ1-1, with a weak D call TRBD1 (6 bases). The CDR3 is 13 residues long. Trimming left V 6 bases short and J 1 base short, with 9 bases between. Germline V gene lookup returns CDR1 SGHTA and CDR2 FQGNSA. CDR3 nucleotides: TGTGCCAGCAGACTGGACAGGAACACTGAAGCTTTCTTT. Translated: CASRLDRNTEAFF.

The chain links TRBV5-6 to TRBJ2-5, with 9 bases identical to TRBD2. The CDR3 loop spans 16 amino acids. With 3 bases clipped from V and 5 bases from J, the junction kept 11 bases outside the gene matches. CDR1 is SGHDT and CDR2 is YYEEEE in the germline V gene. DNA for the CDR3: TGTGCCAGCAGCTCCCTGGGGGCGGGGGGGCTGGAGACCCAGTACTTC. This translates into CASSSLGAGGLETQYF.

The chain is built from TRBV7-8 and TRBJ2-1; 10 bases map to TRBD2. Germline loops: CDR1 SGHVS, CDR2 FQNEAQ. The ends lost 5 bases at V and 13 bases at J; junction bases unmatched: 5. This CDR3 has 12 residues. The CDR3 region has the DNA TGTGCCAGCAGCCCCAGCGGGGGGGCACAGTTCTTC. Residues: CASSPSGGAQFF.

CDR3 nucleotide sequence: TGCAGCGTTGAAGGCCCCTGGCTAGCGGGGGCAGTAGATACGCAGTATTTT. It translates to CSVEGPWLAGAVDTQYF. The genes are TRBV29-1 and TRBJ2-3, with 10 nucleotides matching TRBD2. The CDR3 sequence is 17 residues long. Germline V gene lookup returns CDR1 SQVTM and CDR2 ANQGSEA. V was clipped by 1 base and J by 5 bases; unmatched bases: 12.

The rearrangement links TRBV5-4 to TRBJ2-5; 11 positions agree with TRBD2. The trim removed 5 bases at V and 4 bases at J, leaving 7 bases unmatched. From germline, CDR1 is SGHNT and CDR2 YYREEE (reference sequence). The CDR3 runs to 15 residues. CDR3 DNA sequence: TGTGCCAGCAGAGCCGGGACTAGCGGCGGAGAGACCCAGTACTTC. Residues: CASRAGTSGGETQYF.